One and the same sample provided the 5 T cell receptor beta chains below, sequenced in a study of OX40 agonist ivuxolimab in advanced cancers. Method: immunoSEQ multiplex PCR; TCRdb's copy keeps in-frame clones and lacks some. Counted here are fewer than 200,000 clones, under 95% occurring once; the ten biggest clones make up just over 0.3%. The sample consisted of CD4+ or CD8+ T cells sorted from blood, taken in a trial of the OX40 agonist ivuxolimab. These receptors were collected from an adult with an advanced solid tumor such as melanoma, head and neck, liver or kidney cancer.

This chain uses TRBV19 with TRBJ2-5, with TRBD2 matching 14 bases. Trimming took 5 bases from V and 5 from J; bases not matched to a gene: 10. The CDR3 is 17 residues long. Germline V gives CDR1 LNHDA, CDR2 SQIVND (reference sequence). The CDR3 region is CASSRRGTSGRRETQYF. The CDR3 nucleotides read TGTGCCAGTAGTCGGAGGGGGACTAGCGGGAGAAGGGAGACCCAGTACTTC.

The rearrangement joins TRBV18 to TRBJ1-3; 9 bases line up with TRBD1. Germline trimming cut 2 bases from V and 4 bases from J; bases unmatched to any gene: 9. The germline V gene has CDR1 KGHSH and CDR2 LQKENI. This CDR3 has 17 residues. The DNA for the CDR3 is TGTGCCAGCTCACCATCCCCGGGACAGGGTACGGGAAACACCATATATTTT. This codes for CASSPSPGQGTGNTIYF.

The V and J genes are TRBV5-6 and TRBJ2-7; 7 nucleotides align to TRBD1. Germline V gene data show CDR1 as SGHDT and CDR2 as YYEEEE. Trimming cost V 0 bases and J 2 bases; bases outside gene matches: 2. This CDR3 contains 14 residues. CDR3 amino acids: CASSLGQGAYEQYF. In nucleotides, the CDR3 is TGTGCCAGCAGCTTGGGGCAGGGGGCCTACGAGCAGTACTTC.

The chain combines TRBV29-1 with TRBJ1-4; possible D gene TRBD1, 5 bases. The CDR3 has 15 amino acids. V was clipped by 7 bases and J by 4 bases, with 19 bases between them. Germline CDR1 and CDR2: SQVTM and ANQGSEA. The CDR3, as DNA: TGCAGCGCCGCCCTCGGGGGACGGTTTAATGAAAAACTGTTTTTT. Protein product: CSAALGGRFNEKLFF. Supplemented by reference TRBV29-1 and TRBJ1-4, the full variable domain reads SAVISQKPSRDICQRGTSLTIQCQVDSQVTMMFWYRQQPGQSLTLIATANQGSEATYESGFVIDKFPISRPNLTFSTLTVSNMSPEDSSIYLCSAALGGRFNEKLFFGSGTQLSVL.

The chain joins TRBV28 to TRBJ2-7; 8 nucleotides agree with TRBD1. CDR3 length equals 12 residues. With 7 bases clipped from V and 3 bases from J, the junction kept 2 bases outside the gene matches. Germline CDR1 MDHEN, CDR2 SYDVKM. CDR3 residues: CASIGQGYEQYF. In DNA, the CDR3 is TGTGCCAGCATCGGACAGGGCTACGAGCAGTACTTC. The complete variable domain, with remaining parts taken from reference TRBV28 and TRBJ2-7, reads DVKVTQSSRYLVKRTGEKVFLECVQDMDHENMFWYRQDPGLGLRLIYFSYDVKMKEKGDIPEGYSVSREKKERFSLILESASTNQTSMYLCASIGQGYEQYFGPGTRLTVT.